Sequencing of this TCR beta chain was carried out in a study of T cell clones after liver transplantation. Overall study context: A pre-transplant mixed lymphocyte reaction with TCRbeta sequencing defined graft-donor-reactive clones followed in post-transplant blood.

Here immunoSEQ multiplex PCR was the method, and the copy in TCRdb shows in-frame clones only, minus some. This table holds tens of thousands of clones, around four fifths found once. CDR3 length: 17 residues. Germline loops: CDR1 SGHRS, CDR2 YFSETQ. The V segment lost 4 bases and the J segment 4 bases; nucleotides outside the gene matches: 9. Sorting of unstimulated PBMCs yielded separate CD3+CD4+ and CD3+CD8+ fractions. The origin of this receptor is a human patient who received a liver transplant. Some T cells may be the graft donor's. The rearrangement uses TRBV5-1 and TRBJ2-3, with 13 bases matching TRBD2. The sequencing here drew on CD4+ T cells from blood, taken at the 22-month timepoint. The CDR3 spells CASSLATSGGAADTQYF. The CDR3 nucleotides read TGCGCCAGCAGCCTAGCTACTAGCGGGGGGGCGGCAGATACGCAGTATTTT. Variable domain in full (rest from reference TRBV5-1 and TRBJ2-3): KAGVTQTPRYLIKTRGQQVTLSCSPISGHRSVSWYQQTPGQGLQFLFEYFSETQRNKGNFPGRFSGRQFSNSRSEMNVSTLELGDSALYLCASSLATSGGAADTQYFGPGTRLTVL.